This paragraph covers one T cell receptor (beta chain) sequence. Antigen unknown. The sample comes from a study of radiotherapy plus CTLA-4 blockade in lung cancer. Study-level information: An objective response was seen in 15% to 20% of patients, and disease control in about 30%. Points from the study as a whole: Expansion of tumor-derived TCR clones was observed in blood after radiotherapy plus ipilimumab.

Repertoires were generated with immunoSEQ multiplex PCR, while TCRdb's copy carries only in-frame clones and drops some. The repertoire holds around 30,000 clones, around 70% seen once, with approximately 4.5% in the top ten. The V gene's germline CDR1 is SGHNT and CDR2 YYREEE (reference sequence). J gave up 9 bases and V 4 bases, and 7 bases lay outside the gene matches. The length of the CDR3 is 13 residues. The gene calls are TRBV5-4 and TRBJ2-7; 10 positions match TRBD1. The sequences come from peripheral blood, collected from a patient treated with radiotherapy plus ipilimumab. The TCR was taken from a human donor with non-small cell lung cancer whose response to radiotherapy plus ipilimumab could not be evaluated. DNA for the CDR3: TGTGCCAGCAGCCCGGACCGGGACAGGGGGCAGTACTTC. Translating gives CASSPDRDRGQYF.